Listed below are T cell receptor beta chains from one sample, sequenced in a study of cytomegalovirus exposure and HLA in healthy donors. This table comes from immunoSEQ multiplex PCR, and its TCRdb copy is limited to in-frame clones, with some not included. Among approximately 140,000 clones, over 75% were seen once, and the ten largest hold approximately 2.4%. The sample consisted of PBMCs. Every receptor here comes from a male donor in good health and CMV-seronegative. Both conserved end residues are part of each CDR3. Each record gives: clone size, D gene, V gene, CDR3 length, J gene, CDR3 DNA, CDR3 protein. The D gene is left open where the match is weak. A row's size may be missing; if present it is once, few, many or a size class.

abundance: NA
d_gene: TRBD2
v_gene: TRBV28
len: 17
j_gene: TRBJ2-1
CDR3nt: TGTGCCAGCAGTTCACCCGGTGAGCGGGAGGGGTGGAATGAGCAGTTCTTC
CDR3aa: CASSSPGEREGWNEQFF

abundance: NA
d_gene: NA
v_gene: TRBV7-6
len: 13
j_gene: TRBJ1-1
CDR3nt: TGTGCCAGCAGCTCCACAGGGAACACTGAAGCTTTCTTT
CDR3aa: CASSSTGNTEAFF

abundance: NA
d_gene: TRBD2
v_gene: TRBV27
len: 15
j_gene: TRBJ2-7
CDR3nt: TGTGCCAGCAGTTTGGGACTAGCGGGAGCCTACGAGCAGTACTTC
CDR3aa: CASSLGLAGAYEQYF

abundance: NA
d_gene: NA
v_gene: TRBV6-5
len: 14
j_gene: TRBJ1-2
CDR3nt: TGTGCCAGCAGGGCCTTTTTAGCAAACTATGGCTACACCTTC
CDR3aa: CASRAFLANYGYTF

abundance: NA
d_gene: NA
v_gene: TRBV10-3
len: 13
j_gene: TRBJ1-3
CDR3nt: TGTGCCATCAGCCAGGGGCCTGGAAACACCATATATTTT
CDR3aa: CAISQGPGNTIYF

abundance: once
d_gene: NA
v_gene: TRBV9
len: 15
j_gene: TRBJ2-7
CDR3nt: TGCGCCAGCAGCGTAGGGGCAGGGGCCTCCTACGAGCAGTACTTC
CDR3aa: CASSVGAGASYEQYF

abundance: NA
d_gene: NA
v_gene: TRBV7-3
len: 17
j_gene: TRBJ2-6
CDR3nt: TGTGCCAGCAGCTTCGAGGGAGGCAACTCTGGGGCCAACGTCCTGACTTTC
CDR3aa: CASSFEGGNSGANVLTF

abundance: NA
d_gene: TRBD1
v_gene: TRBV7-8
len: 16
j_gene: TRBJ2-5
CDR3nt: TGTGCCAGCAGCTTCCCTCAAGACAGGGTGATGGAGACCCAGTACTTC
CDR3aa: CASSFPQDRVMETQYF

abundance: NA
d_gene: NA
v_gene: TRBV7-8
len: 14
j_gene: TRBJ2-7
CDR3nt: TGTGCCAGCAGCCCATCTACCGGGGTCTACGAGCAGTACTTC
CDR3aa: CASSPSTGVYEQYF

abundance: NA
d_gene: NA
v_gene: TRBV28
len: 16
j_gene: TRBJ2-7
CDR3nt: TGTGCCAGCAGTTGGGGTGGAGCGACTAGCTCCTACGAGCAGTACTTC
CDR3aa: CASSWGGATSSYEQYF

abundance: NA
d_gene: TRBD1
v_gene: TRBV29-1
len: 13
j_gene: TRBJ1-1
CDR3nt: TGCAGCGTTGCGGCAGGGGGGAGGACTGAAGCTTTCTTT
CDR3aa: CSVAAGGRTEAFF

abundance: NA
d_gene: NA
v_gene: TRBV19
len: 13
j_gene: TRBJ1-1
CDR3nt: TGTGCCAGTAGAGGGGGTAGTTTGGCTGAAGCTTTCTTT
CDR3aa: CASRGGSLAEAFF

abundance: NA
d_gene: TRBD1
v_gene: TRBV6-1
len: 15
j_gene: TRBJ1-4
CDR3nt: TGTGCCAGCAGTGACAGGGGACAGGGAACTGAAAAACTGTTTTTT
CDR3aa: CASSDRGQGTEKLFF

abundance: NA
d_gene: TRBD2
v_gene: TRBV5-4
len: 15
j_gene: TRBJ2-3
CDR3nt: TGTGCCAGCAGCTTGGCGGGGGGAGTCACAGATACGCAGTATTTT
CDR3aa: CASSLAGGVTDTQYF

abundance: NA
d_gene: NA
v_gene: TRBV28
len: 13
j_gene: TRBJ1-1
CDR3nt: TGTGCCAGCAGTCCATCGGATCGGAGGCTGGCTTTCTTT
CDR3aa: CASSPSDRRLAFF

abundance: NA
d_gene: NA
v_gene: TRBV4-3
len: 13
j_gene: TRBJ2-7
CDR3nt: TGCGCCAGCAGCCAAGAAGATCGGTACGAGCAGTACTTC
CDR3aa: CASSQEDRYEQYF

abundance: NA
d_gene: NA
v_gene: TRBV4-3
len: 14
j_gene: TRBJ2-1
CDR3nt: TGCGCCAGCAGCCAAGAACCCTCTTCAGGTGAGCAGTTCTTC
CDR3aa: CASSQEPSSGEQFF

abundance: NA
d_gene: NA
v_gene: TRBV2
len: 14
j_gene: TRBJ2-2
CDR3nt: TGTGCCAGCACGGGTCAAATCGGCTCCGGGGAGCTGTTTTTT
CDR3aa: CASTGQIGSGELFF

abundance: NA
d_gene: TRBD1
v_gene: TRBV27
len: 13
j_gene: TRBJ1-2
CDR3nt: TGTGCCAGCAGCCCTACTCGGACAGGTGGCTACACCTTC
CDR3aa: CASSPTRTGGYTF

abundance: NA
d_gene: TRBD2
v_gene: TRBV2
len: 12
j_gene: TRBJ2-7
CDR3nt: TGTGCCAGAGGGAGGGACTCCTACGAGCAGTACTTC
CDR3aa: CARGRDSYEQYF

abundance: NA
d_gene: TRBD2
v_gene: TRBV7-9
len: 17
j_gene: TRBJ2-1
CDR3nt: TGTGCCAGCAGCTTTCTTCAATCGACTAGCGGGAGGCATGAGCAGTTCTTC
CDR3aa: CASSFLQSTSGRHEQFF

abundance: NA
d_gene: NA
v_gene: TRBV6-6
len: 14
j_gene: TRBJ1-1
CDR3nt: TGTGCCAGCAGTTACTCGACGGGGGGGACTGAAGCTTTCTTT
CDR3aa: CASSYSTGGTEAFF

abundance: NA
d_gene: NA
v_gene: TRBV9
len: 14
j_gene: TRBJ2-7
CDR3nt: TGTGCCAGCAGCGTATTTCTCAGCTCCTACGAGCAGTACTTC
CDR3aa: CASSVFLSSYEQYF

abundance: NA
d_gene: NA
v_gene: TRBV7-9
len: 12
j_gene: TRBJ2-1
CDR3nt: TGTGCCAGCAGCTACGGGGGTGGTGAGCAGTTCTTC
CDR3aa: CASSYGGGEQFF

abundance: once
d_gene: NA
v_gene: TRBV28
len: 17
j_gene: TRBJ2-4
CDR3nt: TGTGCCAGCAGTCTCCCTTCAAGCGGAGCAGCCAAAAACATTCAGTACTTC
CDR3aa: CASSLPSSGAAKNIQYF

abundance: NA
d_gene: TRBD1
v_gene: TRBV5-1
len: 14
j_gene: TRBJ2-7
CDR3nt: TGCGCCAGCAGGAGCGGGACAGGGGACTACGAGCAGTACTTC
CDR3aa: CASRSGTGDYEQYF

abundance: NA
d_gene: TRBD2
v_gene: TRBV27
len: 20
j_gene: TRBJ2-1
CDR3nt: TGTGCCAGCAGTTCTTTAGGGTGGATAGCGGGAGGCACTAGGGAAAATGAGCAGTTCTTC
CDR3aa: CASSSLGWIAGGTRENEQFF

abundance: NA
d_gene: NA
v_gene: TRBV7-6
len: 13
j_gene: TRBJ2-1
CDR3nt: TGTGCCAGCAGTTATAGTCCCTACAATGAGCAGTTCTTC
CDR3aa: CASSYSPYNEQFF

abundance: NA
d_gene: TRBD2
v_gene: TRBV10-1
len: 15
j_gene: TRBJ2-1
CDR3nt: TGCGCCAGCAGAACCGGGACTAGCGGCCACGATGAGCAGTTCTTC
CDR3aa: CASRTGTSGHDEQFF

abundance: NA
d_gene: NA
v_gene: TRBV5-5
len: 15
j_gene: TRBJ2-3
CDR3nt: TGTGCCAGCAGCTTGGTAACAACAAGCACAGATACGCAGTATTTT
CDR3aa: CASSLVTTSTDTQYF

abundance: few
d_gene: NA
v_gene: TRBV9
len: 13
j_gene: TRBJ2-1
CDR3nt: TGTGCCAGCAGCGTAGGTGATTTACGGGATCAGTTCTTC
CDR3aa: CASSVGDLRDQFF

abundance: NA
d_gene: TRBD2
v_gene: TRBV5-5
len: 16
j_gene: TRBJ2-7
CDR3nt: TGTGCCAGCACCCTCGCGACTAGCGGAATTTCCTACGAGCAGTACTTC
CDR3aa: CASTLATSGISYEQYF

abundance: once
d_gene: NA
v_gene: TRBV11-2
len: 12
j_gene: TRBJ1-1
CDR3nt: TGTGCCAGCAGTCTCTACAACACTGAAGCTTTCTTT
CDR3aa: CASSLYNTEAFF

abundance: NA
d_gene: TRBD1
v_gene: TRBV7-7
len: 19
j_gene: TRBJ1-5
CDR3nt: TGTGCCAGCAGCCCTCGGGGACAGGATGGGGTGGGGAAGAATCAGCCCCAGCATTTT
CDR3aa: CASSPRGQDGVGKNQPQHF

abundance: NA
d_gene: TRBD2
v_gene: TRBV4-1
len: 17
j_gene: TRBJ2-1
CDR3nt: TGCGCCAGCAGCCAGGGGGGGACTAGCGTGATTTACAATGAGCAGTTCTTC
CDR3aa: CASSQGGTSVIYNEQFF

abundance: NA
d_gene: NA
v_gene: TRBV10-3
len: 14
j_gene: TRBJ1-1
CDR3nt: TGTGCCATCAGTTCAGGGAAAGGGAACACTGAAGCTTTCTTT
CDR3aa: CAISSGKGNTEAFF

abundance: few
d_gene: TRBD1
v_gene: TRBV7-9
len: 14
j_gene: TRBJ1-2
CDR3nt: TGTGCCAGCAGCGAAGGACAGGGGATATATGGCTACACCTTC
CDR3aa: CASSEGQGIYGYTF

abundance: NA
d_gene: TRBD2
v_gene: TRBV28
len: 17
j_gene: TRBJ2-7
CDR3nt: TGTGCCAGCAGTCCCCTCGAGACTAGCGGGAGATTCAACGAGCAGTACTTC
CDR3aa: CASSPLETSGRFNEQYF

abundance: NA
d_gene: NA
v_gene: TRBV7-2
len: 16
j_gene: TRBJ1-2
CDR3nt: TGTGCCAGCAGCTTTTCCGGGTCCCTAAAAGTATATGGCTACACCTTC
CDR3aa: CASSFSGSLKVYGYTF

abundance: NA
d_gene: TRBD2
v_gene: TRBV4-3
len: 17
j_gene: TRBJ2-1
CDR3nt: TGCGCCAGCAGCCAAGCGGGACTAGCGGGAGAGTACAATGAGCAGTTCTTC
CDR3aa: CASSQAGLAGEYNEQFF

abundance: once
d_gene: TRBD1
v_gene: TRBV19
len: 15
j_gene: TRBJ1-5
CDR3nt: TGTGCCAGTAGCGTGGGCGACAGGGGTAATCAGCCCCAGCATTTT
CDR3aa: CASSVGDRGNQPQHF

abundance: once
d_gene: NA
v_gene: TRBV6-5
len: 15
j_gene: TRBJ2-7
CDR3nt: TGTGCCAGCAGTCAATCTAAGACGGGCTCCTACGAGCAGTACTTC
CDR3aa: CASSQSKTGSYEQYF

abundance: NA
d_gene: NA
v_gene: TRBV6-4
len: 14
j_gene: TRBJ2-1
CDR3nt: TGTGCCAGCTTTAGTACCGCCTCCTACAATGAGCAGTTCTTC
CDR3aa: CASFSTASYNEQFF

abundance: once
d_gene: NA
v_gene: TRBV28
len: 11
j_gene: TRBJ1-2
CDR3nt: TGTGCCAGCAGTTATGGCCTCGGCTACACCTTC
CDR3aa: CASSYGLGYTF

abundance: NA
d_gene: NA
v_gene: TRBV2
len: 17
j_gene: TRBJ2-1
CDR3nt: TGTGCCAGCTGCCCTTCTTTCATCGAGGGGGAAACGAATGAGCAGTTCTTC
CDR3aa: CASCPSFIEGETNEQFF

abundance: NA
d_gene: TRBD1
v_gene: TRBV7-9
len: 14
j_gene: TRBJ2-2
CDR3nt: TGTGCCAGCAGCGAGACAGGGGGGACCGGGGAGCTGTTTTTT
CDR3aa: CASSETGGTGELFF